The following is a T cell receptor beta chain sequence with its context. The data derive from a study of blood T cell repertoires in COVID-19. The overall study: T cells, B-cell-depleted T cells, or PBMCs provided the cDNA or gDNA that served as material.

Produced via immunoSEQ multiplex PCR; TCRdb's table is partial and in-frame only. This sample has some 95,000 clones, with roughly nine tenths found just once. The CDR3 is 16 residues long. Germline V gene data show CDR1 as SGHRS and CDR2 as YFSETQ. V shed 4 bases, J shed 0 bases, and the junction held 8 bases outside the gene matches. The sequencing input was peripheral blood. The chain links TRBV5-1 to TRBJ1-1; 8 bases are shared with TRBD1. This TCR was recovered from a human donor with active COVID-19. The donor label of this sample is uncertain. Here the CDR3 DNA reads TGCGCCAGCAGCCCAAGGTCAGGGGGCATGAACACTGAAGCTTTCTTT. Translated, it gives CASSPRSGGMNTEAFF.